The 20 T cell receptor beta chains below all came from one sample that was sequenced in a study of Ad26.COV2.S vaccination and SARS-CoV-2 variants. Treatment of the sample: around 19 received Ad26.COV2.S at low or high dose, single or two shots; about 5 received placebo; per-sample allocation not given. The samples were gathered on day 63 after the first injection of vaccine or placebo. Sequencing used immunoSEQ multiplex PCR; TCRdb keeps in-frame clones, though not all of them. The sample holds around 300,000 clones; about nine tenths are singletons and the top ten take around 5.5%. Sequenced here: peripheral blood, sampled in a trial of Ad26.COV2.S vaccine versus placebo. These receptors all come from a person aged 18-65 years who received the Ad26.COV2.S COVID-19 vaccine or a placebo.

The chain combines TRBV28 with TRBJ2-1; 8 nucleotides match TRBD1. V lost 6 bases, J lost 5 bases, and 36 bases stayed unmatched. The CDR3 contains 24 residues. Germline assignment: CDR1 MDHEN and CDR2 SYDVKM. The CDR3 reads CASRNNRGTPTRKPWRGVHNEQFF. Here the CDR3 DNA reads TGTGCCAGCAGAAACAACAGGGGGACTCCGACGCGGAAACCCTGGAGGGGGGTCCACAATGAGCAGTTCTTC.

The chain joins TRBV9 to TRBJ2-7; 8 bases line up with TRBD1. There are 15 residues in the CDR3. Germline V CDR1 and CDR2: SGDLS, YYNGEE. The V gene end was trimmed by 2 bases and the J gene end by 4 bases; junction bases not matched to a gene: 8. CDR3 in amino acids: CASSVMGQETYEQYF. Written as DNA, the CDR3 is TGTGCCAGCAGCGTCATGGGACAGGAGACTTACGAGCAGTACTTC. Variable domain in full (rest from reference TRBV9 and TRBJ2-7): DSGVTQTPKHLITATGQRVTLRCSPRSGDLSVYWYQQSLDQGLQFLIQYYNGEERAKGNILERFSAQQFPDLHSELNLSSLELGDSALYFCASSVMGQETYEQYFGPGTRLTVT.

This chain uses TRBV7-6 with TRBJ1-5; no firm D call. Germline-derived CDR1 and CDR2 are SGHVS and FNYEAQ. The CDR3 runs 18 residues. V lost 1 base and J 0 bases, leaving 16 bases between the germline ends. CDR3 amino acids: CASSLDPPSSYSNQPQHF. The CDR3 region has the DNA TGTGCCAGCAGCTTAGATCCGCCCAGCTCTTATAGCAATCAGCCCCAGCATTTT.

Here the CDR3 reads CASSQGALAGGFNEQFF. In DNA form, the CDR3 reads TGCGCCAGCAGCCAAGGCGCACTAGCGGGAGGGTTTAATGAGCAGTTCTTC. The chain has TRBV5-1 and TRBJ2-1; TRBD2 aligns across 13 bases. The CDR3 extends over 17 amino acids. Germline CDR1 reads SGHRS; CDR2 reads YFSETQ. Germline trimming cut 4 bases from V and 7 bases from J; bases unmatched to any gene: 11.

This clone was seen once. This chain connects TRBV6-5 to TRBJ1-1, with D hard to call. CDR3 length: 11 amino acids. V shed 6 bases and J shed 1 base, with 3 bases lying between them. CDR1 MNHEY and CDR2 SVGAGI come from the germline V gene. The CDR3 protein is CASRGNTEAFF. The CDR3 DNA reads TGTGCCAGCAGGGGGAACACTGAAGCTTTCTTT.

V gene TRBV6-5 combines with J gene TRBJ1-4; D is possibly TRBD1 (5 bases). Germline CDR1 reads MNHEY; CDR2 reads SVGAGI. Deletions cut 8 bases from V and 9 bases from J, with 16 bases between. CDR3 length: 13 amino acids. The CDR3 sequence is CASGDSTSQKLFF. In nucleotides, the CDR3 is TGTGCCAGCGGGGACTCGACGTCCCAAAAACTGTTTTTT.

The chain couples TRBV21-1 to TRBJ1-2; the table assigns TRBD1, which was not confirmed against the DNA. TRBV21-1 counts as a pseudogene. This CDR3 is built from 14 residues. The CDR3 region has the DNA TGTGCCAGCAGCAAAGAAGGGGTGGCCAATGGCTACACCTTC. The encoded protein is CASSKEGVANGYTF.

The chain employs TRBV7-9 and TRBJ1-2; D gene ambiguous. Trimming stripped 4 bases from V and 0 bases from J, with 12 bases between. The CDR3 totals 15 residues. CDR1 is SEHNR and CDR2 is FQNEAQ in the germline V gene (reference sequence). Here the CDR3 DNA reads TGTGCCAGCAGCTACCCCGAGGCTACTAACTATGGCTACACCTTC. It is translated as CASSYPEATNYGYTF.

The rearrangement uses TRBV24-1 and TRBJ2-1; 9 nucleotides align to TRBD2. CDR3 length equals 16 residues. Trimming removed 2 bases from V and 5 bases from J; junction bases left unmatched: 6. In germline, CDR1 is KGHDR, CDR2 SFDVKD. Here the CDR3 reads CATSDSRLAVNNEQFF. Here the CDR3 DNA reads TGTGCCACCAGTGATTCTCGACTAGCGGTAAACAATGAGCAGTTCTTC.

This chain connects TRBV7-2 to TRBJ2-5; D is uncertain. V lost 5 bases to trimming and J lost 4 bases, with 14 bases between them. The germline CDR1 and CDR2 sequences are SGHTA and FQGNSA. CDR3 size: 14 residues. The chain's CDR3 is CASSPRPAGETQYF. In DNA, the CDR3 is TGTGCCAGCAGCCCCCGCCCTGCCGGAGAGACCCAGTACTTC.

The chain couples TRBV7-2 to TRBJ2-1; 9 bases are a match to TRBD2. The CDR3 runs to 16 residues. J lost 4 bases, V lost 5 bases, and 9 bases had no gene match. Looked up from germline, CDR1 is SGHTA and CDR2 is FQGNSA. The DNA for the CDR3 is TGTGCCAGCAGCCAGGACGGGACTAGCAGATACAATGAGCAGTTCTTC. This encodes CASSQDGTSRYNEQFF.

The gene calls are TRBV19 and TRBJ1-2, with 7 bases matching TRBD1. Trimming removed 7 bases from V and 0 bases from J; junction bases left unmatched: 11. Germline CDR1 reads LNHDA; CDR2 reads SQIVND (reference sequence). This CDR3 contains 16 residues. The CDR3 nucleotides are TGTGCCAGTACCTCTCTTGACAGGGCTTCTAACTATGGCTACACCTTC. The encoded protein is CASTSLDRASNYGYTF. Together with reference TRBV19 and TRBJ1-2, the CDR3 gives the full variable domain: DGGITQSPKYLFRKEGQNVTLSCEQNLNHDAMYWYRQDPGQGLRLIYYSQIVNDFQKGDIAEGYSVSREKKESFPLTVTSAQKNPTAFYLCASTSLDRASNYGYTFGSGTRLTVV.

V usage is TRBV27 and J usage is TRBJ2-7, with D possibly being TRBD1 (6 bases). The CDR3 extends over 16 amino acids. The germline V gene encodes CDR1 MNHEY and CDR2 SMNVEV (reference sequence). V was trimmed by 2 bases and J by 1 base, leaving 15 bases between them. The CDR3 spells CASSLRAGGRSYEQYF. In DNA, the CDR3 is TGTGCCAGCAGTTTAAGGGCTGGGGGCAGATCCTACGAGCAGTACTTC.

The genes are TRBV5-1 and TRBJ2-7, with TRBD1 matching 10 bases. J lost 6 bases, V lost 0 bases, and 3 bases had no gene match. Germline loops: CDR1 SGHRS, CDR2 YFSETQ. This CDR3 is built from 14 residues. Here the CDR3 DNA reads TGCGCCAGCAGCTTGGGACAGGGGGCACCCGAGCAGTACTTC. Protein: CASSLGQGAPEQYF.

This clone showed up many times. This sequence joins TRBV19 and TRBJ1-6, with D unclear. The CDR3 is made up of 14 amino acids. V dropped 7 bases and J dropped 7 bases, with 14 bases sitting between them. Germline lookup yields CDR1 LNHDA and CDR2 SQIVND (reference sequence). The CDR3 spells CASTPRAPNSPLHF. CDR3 DNA sequence: TGTGCCAGTACCCCCCGGGCCCCCAATTCACCCCTCCACTTT.

The chain combines TRBV7-9 with TRBJ2-3; perhaps TRBD1 as D (5 bases). V dropped 6 bases and J dropped 5 bases, with 12 bases sitting between them. Germline-derived CDR1 and CDR2 are SEHNR and FQNEAQ (reference sequence). The CDR3 spans 13 residues. As DNA, the CDR3 is TGTGCCAGCAGGGCAGGGATCGAAGATACGCAGTATTTT. Its translation: CASRAGIEDTQYF.

J is TRBJ2-1 and V is TRBV27; 7 bases align to TRBD2. The CDR3 is 12 residues long. V dropped 7 bases and J dropped 6; count of bases not matched to a gene: 3. Germline V lookup: CDR1 MNHEY, CDR2 SMNVEV (reference sequence). The CDR3 nucleotides are TGTGCCAGCACGGGCGGGAGCAATGAGCAGTTCTTC. Its protein is CASTGGSNEQFF.

V is TRBV29-1 and J is TRBJ1-4, with D unresolved. The ends were cut back, 7 bases at V and 8 bases at J, with 20 bases in the middle. Germline V CDR1 and CDR2: SQVTM, ANQGSEA. The CDR3 has 14 residues. CDR3 sequence reads: CSAHPGGGGEKLFF. CDR3 sequence (DNA): TGCAGCGCCCACCCGGGAGGCGGAGGGGAAAAACTGTTTTTT.

The V call is TRBV27, the J call TRBJ1-1, with D perhaps TRBD1 (6 bases). Trimming took 5 bases from V and 4 from J, leaving 14 bases between them. This CDR3 spans 14 amino acids. Germline V gene data show CDR1 as MNHEY and CDR2 as SMNVEV (reference sequence). CDR3 in amino acids: CASSPLGGGTEAFF. DNA for the CDR3: TGTGCCAGCAGTCCCTTAGGGGGAGGCACTGAAGCTTTCTTT.

The chain recombines TRBV19 with TRBJ1-5, with TRBD1 identical over 7 bases. Germline loops: CDR1 LNHDA, CDR2 SQIVND (reference sequence). The CDR3 sequence is 14 residues long. V dropped 6 bases and J dropped 6; count of bases not matched to a gene: 8. The CDR3 DNA is TGTGCCAGTAGAGACAGGGTAGGTAGTCAGCCCCAGCATTTT. This codes for CASRDRVGSQPQHF.